This T cell receptor beta chain is from a study of T cells in Graves' hyperthyroidism and ophthalmopathy. Regions amplified from RNA transcripts were the TCR beta CDR3 regions. Researchers ran a first-round RT-PCR on the TCR CDR3 using the HTBI primer set. TCRdb redid the calling of the multiplex PCR reads with MiXCR, one entry per CDR3 protein. The sample contains under 450,000 distinct CDR3 sequences, about 17% of which appear only once. This clonotype was seen many times. Its antigen remains unidentified. The study's findings and limits: In the blood, most expanded thyroid clonotypes above 0.001 appeared as well. The model's output predicted ophthalmopathy at a median of approximately 6.5 months prior to onset.

The ends were cut back, 3 bases at V and 6 bases at J, with 8 bases in the middle. The CDR3 runs 13 residues. Per germline, CDR1 SGHNT and CDR2 YENEEA. Diagnosis of hyperthyroidism was new in patients aged 18 to 65, and its duration was under 2 months. Lactation, pregnancy, other autoimmune disease or uncontrolled infection led to exclusion of patients. The specimen was blood. The chain has TRBV11-3 and TRBJ2-2; D unclear. The TCR sequence derives from a woman in her twenties or thirties with Graves' hyperthyroidism that later progressed to Graves' ophthalmopathy. CDR3 residues: CASSFSTAGELFF. DNA of the CDR3: TGTGCCAGCAGCTTTTCGACCGCCGGGGAGCTGTTTTTT.